The rows below give T cell receptor beta chains drawn from one sample of a study of cytomegalovirus exposure and HLA in healthy donors. Assay used: immunoSEQ multiplex PCR; TCRdb lists only in-frame clones, some missing. The sample holds fewer than 180,000 clones, around 60% seen once. Material for sequencing was PBMCs. These receptors were collected from an older woman in good health and CMV-seropositive. CDR3s include the opening cysteine and the closing phenylalanine or tryptophan. A D gene is named only where the DNA matches it firmly. Clone size is shown for a subset of rows, as once, few, many or a class of expanded clone.

V	size	J	D	DNA	CDR3
TRBV6-1	few	TRBJ1-5	TRBD1	TGTGCCAGCAGTGACACAGGGGGGAGCAATCAGCCCCAGCATTTT	CASSDTGGSNQPQHF
TRBV5-4	NA	TRBJ2-7	TRBD2	TGTGCCAGCAGCCGAACGATTAGCGGGACTGGCTACGAGCAGTACTTC	CASSRTISGTGYEQYF
TRBV19	NA	TRBJ2-6	TRBD1	TGTGCCGGTACGGACAGGGCCAACAACGTCCTGACTTTC	CAGTDRANNVLTF
TRBV6-1	NA	TRBJ2-7	TRBD2	TGTGCAGCCGGGGCTAGCGGGATTTACGAGCAGTACTTC	CAAGASGIYEQYF
TRBV9	once	TRBJ2-6	TRBD2	TGTGCCAGCAGCCTCGGCCCTCTAGCGGGAGGGATCTCTGGGGCCAACGTCCTGACTTTC	CASSLGPLAGGISGANVLTF
TRBV7-8	few	TRBJ1-1	TRBD1	TGTGCCAGCAGCTTAACGGCCAGGGGGCACACTGAAGCTTTCTTT	CASSLTARGHTEAFF
TRBV5-1	once	TRBJ2-3	NA	TGCGCCAGCAGCAAACAGGGTATTCCTAGCACAGATACGCAGTATTTT	CASSKQGIPSTDTQYF
TRBV15	NA	TRBJ2-3	NA	TGTGCCACCAGCAACGACAGGAACCAGGCAGATACGCAGTATTTT	CATSNDRNQADTQYF
TRBV10-1	few	TRBJ1-4	NA	TGCGCCAGCAGCCGAAGTTCAGGGGAAAAACTGTTTTTT	CASSRSSGEKLFF
TRBV28	few	TRBJ2-7	NA	TGTGCCAGCAGCCCGGGACAATACGAGCAGTACTTC	CASSPGQYEQYF
TRBV21-1	few	TRBJ1-1	NA	TGTGCCAGCAGCAATGGGACAGGGGGCCCTTTTACGCCGATGAACACTGAAGCTTTCTTT	CASSNGTGGPFTPMNTEAFF
TRBV28	NA	TRBJ2-7	NA	TGTGCCAGCAGTTTGGCGGAGCAGGAGCAGTACTTC	CASSLAEQEQYF
TRBV11-2	NA	TRBJ2-1	TRBD2	TGTGCCAGCAGCCAGGGACTAGCGAGGGATGAGCGGTTCTTC	CASSQGLARDERFF
TRBV28	NA	TRBJ1-2	NA	TGTGCCAGCAGTTTCTCGACGGAGAACTATGGCTACACCTTC	CASSFSTENYGYTF
TRBV10-2	few	TRBJ2-5	NA	TGCGCCAGCACGGGAGCGTGGGAGACCCAGTACTTC	CASTGAWETQYF
TRBV30	NA	TRBJ2-5	NA	TGTGCCTGGAACAGGTACCAAGAGACCCAGTACTTC	CAWNRYQETQYF
TRBV28	few	TRBJ2-3	TRBD1	TGTGCCAGCAGCCCGGACAGGGGTTCAGCAGATACGCAGTATTTT	CASSPDRGSADTQYF
TRBV29-1	few	TRBJ2-7	TRBD2	TGCAGCGTTGAAGGCCTAGCGGGAGGCTCCAGGCCCTCCTACGAGCAGTACTTC	CSVEGLAGGSRPSYEQYF
TRBV6-5	few	TRBJ1-1	TRBD1	TGTGCCAGCACTCAGGGGGCTGAAGCTTTCTTT	CASTQGAEAFF
TRBV28	few	TRBJ1-5	NA	TGTGCCAGCAGCTCCGACACTAGCAATCAGCCCCAGCATTTT	CASSSDTSNQPQHF